The TCR beta chain described here comes from a study of radiation and T cells in renal cell carcinoma. The method was immunoSEQ multiplex PCR; TCRdb's version includes in-frame clones alone and lacks a portion of them. The sample holds over 60,000 clones, around 76% seen once. Germline CDR1 SGHTA, CDR2 FQGNSA. The CDR3 sequence is 13 residues long. The V end was cut by 3 bases, the J end by 2 bases, with 8 bases between. Noted time point: blood 2 weeks post-SBRT. Treatment given: 15 Gy SBRT to primary tumor, nephrectomy 4 weeks later. The chain is built from TRBV7-2 and TRBJ2-7; the D gene is possibly TRBD1 (6 bases). The specimen comprised blood, sampled from a patient whose treatment included radiotherapy and nephrectomy. The clonotype was recovered from a man between 60 and 75 years old with renal cell carcinoma. CDR3 protein: CASSFRDTYEQYF. The CDR3 DNA is TGTGCCAGCAGCTTCCGGGACACCTACGAGCAGTACTTC. Using reference TRBV7-2 and TRBJ2-7 for the parts outside the CDR3, the full variable domain is GAGVSQSPSNKVTEKGKDVELRCDPISGHTALYWYRQSLGQGLEFLIYFQGNSAPDKSGLPSDRFSAERTGGSVSTLTIQRTQQEDSAVYLCASSFRDTYEQYFGPGTRLTVT.